A selection of T cell receptor beta chains follows, all from one sample in a study of shared T cell receptors in the human thymus. Assay used: immunoSEQ multiplex PCR; TCRdb lists only in-frame clones, some missing. Of 600,000 or so clones listed, more than 75% are singletons. These data were also filed under a second study, of human thymus T cells.

Sequencing input: thymocytes. The receptor set was obtained from a boy under two years old with a congenital heart defect. Both conserved end residues are part of each CDR3. D genes are given only for firm matches. The size entry is marked missing in some rows and otherwise reads once, few, many or a size class.

CDR3	DNA	V	J	size	D
CASRFFEQGLGDNEQFF	TGTGCCAGCAGATTCTTCGAACAGGGTCTTGGAGACAATGAGCAGTTCTTC	TRBV7-9	TRBJ2-1	NA	NA
CATSRPGRTPTSTYGYTF	TGTGCCACCAGCAGACCGGGGAGGACCCCGACCTCTACCTATGGCTACACCTTC	TRBV15	TRBJ1-2	NA	NA
CASSPGTSYEQFF	TGCGCCAGCAGCCCCGGGACTAGCTATGAGCAGTTCTTC	TRBV5-1	TRBJ2-1	NA	TRBD2
CATSREPDLRPYNSPLHF	TGTGCCACCAGCAGAGAACCGGACTTGCGGCCCTATAATTCACCCCTCCACTTT	TRBV15	TRBJ1-6	NA	NA
CASSRATDYEQYF	TGTGCCAGTAGTAGGGCGACAGACTACGAGCAGTACTTC	TRBV19	TRBJ2-7	NA	NA
CASSPGRGYTEAFF	TGTGCCAGCAGCCCCGGGAGGGGGTACACTGAAGCTTTCTTT	TRBV7-9	TRBJ1-1	NA	NA
CASSPLSRQGRNSPLHF	TGTGCCAGCAGCCCTCTCAGCAGACAGGGGCGGAATTCACCCCTCCACTTT	TRBV7-8	TRBJ1-6	NA	TRBD1
CAWSNPRAGVTGNTIYF	TGTGCCTGGAGTAACCCACGTGCGGGGGTAACTGGAAACACCATATATTTT	TRBV30	TRBJ1-3	NA	NA
CASSLEWDRGGLGSPEAFF	TGTGCCAGCAGCTTAGAGTGGGACAGGGGAGGATTGGGAAGCCCTGAAGCTTTCTTT	TRBV7-9	TRBJ1-1	NA	TRBD1
CASSLWCVGGLAKNIQYF	TGTGCCAGCAGCTTATGGTGTGTGGGGGGGCTAGCCAAAAACATTCAGTACTTC	TRBV11-2	TRBJ2-4	NA	NA
CASSFLDREGTEAFF	TGTGCCAGCAGCTTCCTGGACAGGGAAGGCACTGAAGCTTTCTTT	TRBV7-6	TRBJ1-1	NA	TRBD1
CATSRDGDKGAADTQYF	TGTGCCACCAGCAGAGATGGGGATAAGGGGGCCGCAGATACGCAGTATTTT	TRBV15	TRBJ2-3	once	TRBD1
CASSLLSFSYTF	TGTGCCAGCAGCTTACTTAGCTTTAGCTACACCTTC	TRBV7-2	TRBJ1-2	few	NA
CASSEPPGGQNYGYTF	TGTGCCAGCAGTGAACCACCGGGAGGACAGAACTATGGCTACACCTTC	TRBV25-1	TRBJ1-2	NA	NA
CASSLLSFLSTDTQYF	TGTGCCAGCAGCTTATTGAGTTTTCTAAGCACAGATACGCAGTATTTT	TRBV13	TRBJ2-3	NA	NA
CASSEVAREDFTQYF	TGTGCCAGCAGCGAGGTGGCCAGGGAAGATTTTACGCAGTATTTT	TRBV9	TRBJ2-3	NA	NA
CASSLLLRETQYF	TGCGCCAGCAGCTTGCTCTTGCGTGAGACCCAGTACTTC	TRBV5-1	TRBJ2-5	NA	NA
CASSLFAQGAVHEQFF	TGTGCCAGCAGCTTATTTGCCCAGGGGGCGGTCCATGAGCAGTTCTTC	TRBV7-2	TRBJ2-1	NA	TRBD1
CASSGAGAWDEQFF	TGCGCCAGCAGTGGGGCGGGAGCCTGGGATGAGCAGTTCTTC	TRBV10-1	TRBJ2-1	NA	TRBD2
CASSRQGASQYF	TGTGCCAGCAGCCGACAGGGGGCCTCACAGTACTTC	TRBV11-2	TRBJ2-7	few	TRBD1
CASRAVRVRGSYEQYF	TGTGCCAGCAGGGCAGTTCGGGTCAGGGGTTCCTACGAGCAGTACTTC	TRBV5-6	TRBJ2-7	NA	NA
CATSSRGNTGELFF	TGTGCCACCAGTTCGCGGGGGAACACCGGGGAGCTGTTTTTT	TRBV15	TRBJ2-2	NA	NA
CASSLIRGEPINSPLHF	TGTGCCAGCAGTTTAATTAGGGGTGAACCTATCAATTCACCCCTCCACTTT	TRBV27	TRBJ1-6	NA	NA
CASSQGVGNSPLHF	TGTGCCAGCAGCCAGGGGGTTGGAAATTCCCCCCTCCACTTT	TRBV2	TRBJ1-6	NA	TRBD1
CASSHSFTGELFF	TGTGCCAGCAGCCACTCTTTTACCGGGGAGCTGTTTTTT	TRBV16	TRBJ2-2	NA	NA
CASSQDLGARADTEAFF	TGTGCCAGCAGCCAAGATCTAGGGGCGCGTGCGGACACTGAAGCTTTCTTT	TRBV4-2	TRBJ1-1	NA	NA
CASSLSKTGTHEQYF	TGTGCCAGCAGTTTATCGAAGACAGGTACCCACGAGCAGTACTTC	TRBV28	TRBJ2-7	NA	NA
CASSFLSTGHAVYSNQPQHF	TGTGCCAGCAGTTTCCTTTCGACAGGCCATGCGGTATATAGCAATCAGCCCCAGCATTTT	TRBV28	TRBJ1-5	NA	NA
CASTPGLYLEKLFF	TGTGCCAGCACACCAGGCTTGTACCTCGAAAAACTGTTTTTT	TRBV19	TRBJ1-4	NA	NA
CASSLGQFKAKNIQYF	TGTGCCAGCAGCCTAGGACAATTTAAGGCCAAAAACATTCAGTACTTC	TRBV5-6	TRBJ2-4	NA	NA
CASSIRVRDRGRNEQYF	TGTGCCAGTAGTATTAGGGTCCGGGACAGGGGGCGGAACGAGCAGTACTTC	TRBV19	TRBJ2-7	NA	TRBD1
CASSLEGRGQETQYF	TGCGCCAGCAGCTTGGAAGGCAGGGGCCAAGAGACCCAGTACTTC	TRBV5-1	TRBJ2-5	NA	NA
CASSPSNRTEKISGANVLTF	TGTGCCAGCAGCCCCTCGAATCGGACAGAAAAAATCTCTGGGGCCAACGTCCTGACTTTC	TRBV7-3	TRBJ2-6	NA	NA
CASSGPRTSGKHEQYF	TGTGCCAGCAGTGGGCCGAGGACTAGCGGGAAACACGAGCAGTACTTC	TRBV6-1	TRBJ2-7	NA	TRBD2
CSVEVQGATTPSYEQYF	TGCAGCGTTGAAGTGCAGGGGGCGACTACCCCGTCCTACGAGCAGTACTTC	TRBV29-1	TRBJ2-7	NA	TRBD1
CASSPILAGVPDTQYF	TGTGCCAGCAGTCCCATACTAGCGGGAGTTCCAGATACGCAGTATTTT	TRBV6-8	TRBJ2-3	NA	TRBD2
CAWSAPWLGNSYEQYF	TGTGCCTGGAGTGCGCCGTGGTTGGGCAACTCCTACGAGCAGTACTTC	TRBV30	TRBJ2-7	once	NA
CASSLPRVSSTDTQYF	TGTGCCAGCAGCTTGCCCCGGGTTTCAAGCACAGATACGCAGTATTTT	TRBV5-6	TRBJ2-3	once	NA
CASSQGIGAGGGNEQFF	TGCGCCAGCAGCCAAGGGATTGGAGCGGGAGGTGGCAATGAGCAGTTCTTC	TRBV4-3	TRBJ2-1	NA	TRBD2
CASSRGLAGVGTGELFF	TGTGCCAGCTCACGCGGACTAGCGGGAGTCGGCACCGGGGAGCTGTTTTTT	TRBV18	TRBJ2-2	NA	TRBD2
CASSQASAGLAGRTDTQYF	TGTGCCAGCAGCCAAGCGTCGGCGGGACTAGCGGGTCGCACAGATACGCAGTATTTT	TRBV4-2	TRBJ2-3	NA	TRBD2
CASSHGQGPSFNTEAFF	TGTGCCAGCAGTCACGGACAGGGGCCCTCTTTCAACACTGAAGCTTTCTTT	TRBV28	TRBJ1-1	NA	TRBD1
CASSYDGAGQFF	TGTGCCAGCAGTTACGACGGAGCGGGCCAGTTCTTC	TRBV6-6	TRBJ2-1	once	NA
CASSVEGSWVGTDTQYF	TGTGCCAGCAGCGTAGAGGGGTCCTGGGTCGGTACAGATACGCAGTATTTT	TRBV9	TRBJ2-3	NA	NA
CASSLSGTGPFSGNTIYF	TGTGCCAGCAGCCTCAGTGGGACAGGTCCATTCTCTGGAAACACCATATATTTT	TRBV7-9	TRBJ1-3	NA	TRBD1
CASSPPDRNPFTDTQYF	TGCGCCAGCAGCCCACCAGACAGAAATCCCTTCACAGATACGCAGTATTTT	TRBV4-1	TRBJ2-3	few	NA
CASSKVGGKYQETQYF	TGTGCCAGCAGCAAAGTAGGGGGAAAGTACCAAGAGACCCAGTACTTC	TRBV21-1	TRBJ2-5	NA	NA
CASRVSGFSYNEQFF	TGTGCCAGCAGGGTTAGCGGATTCTCCTACAATGAGCAGTTCTTC	TRBV6-5	TRBJ2-1	NA	NA
CASRPPIDRELSNQPQHF	TGTGCCAGCAGGCCTCCGATCGACAGAGAGCTTAGCAATCAGCCCCAGCATTTT	TRBV28	TRBJ1-5	NA	NA
CASSKRGQGAKNTEAFF	TGTGCCAGTAGTAAACGAGGACAGGGGGCAAAAAACACTGAAGCTTTCTTT	TRBV19	TRBJ1-1	NA	TRBD1